Below are 28 T cell receptor beta chains sequenced from a single sample in a study of T cell responses to AZD1222 COVID-19 vaccine. Assay: immunoSEQ multiplex PCR; the TCRdb copy retains only in-frame clones and omits some. This table has 130,000 or so clones, 85% to 90% appearing once. Source: peripheral blood, taken on day 0 of MenACWY control vaccination. The source of these receptors is an adult in good health.

The chain recombines TRBV6-5 with TRBJ2-4, with unresolved D. Germline-derived CDR1 and CDR2 are MNHEY and SVGAGI. V was clipped by 6 bases and J by 9 bases, with 18 bases between them. The CDR3 is 14 residues long. CDR3 protein: CASSPKSEVRIQYF. In DNA form, the CDR3 reads TGTGCCAGCAGCCCCAAGAGTGAAGTCCGCATTCAGTACTTC.

This rearrangement joins TRBV11-3 to TRBJ2-7; TRBD2 matches 9 bases. The CDR3 is 15 amino acids. With V trimmed by 2 bases and J by 4 bases, 6 bases remained unmatched. CDR1 SGHNT and CDR2 YENEEA come from the germline V gene. The DNA of the CDR3 is TGTGCCAGCAGCTTACTCCGACTAGCGGAATACGAGCAGTACTTC. Residues: CASSLLRLAEYEQYF.

The V gene is TRBV6-5, the J gene TRBJ2-7; D possibly matches TRBD1 or TRBD2 (5 bases each). This CDR3 is 14 amino acids long. Trimming left V 0 bases short and J 1 base short, with 7 bases between. CDR1 MNHEY and CDR2 SVGAGI come from the germline V gene. CDR3 DNA sequence: TGTGCCAGCAGTTACTCTGAGGGGTCCTACGAGCAGTACTTC. This codes for CASSYSEGSYEQYF.

The chain uses TRBV5-4 and TRBJ2-5, with D tentatively TRBD2 (6 bases). The CDR3 loop spans 15 amino acids. Germline V gene sequence: CDR1 SGHNT, CDR2 YYREEE (reference sequence). Trimming left V 4 bases short and J 5 bases short, with 18 bases between. DNA for the CDR3: TGTGCCAGCAGCCCGCAAGACACCGGAGGGGAGACCCAGTACTTC. As protein: CASSPQDTGGETQYF. The full variable domain, rest sourced from reference TRBV5-4 and TRBJ2-5, is ETGVTQSPTHLIKTRGQQVTLRCSSQSGHNTVSWYQQALGQGPQFIFQYYREEENGRGNFPPRFSGLQFPNYSSELNVNALELDDSALYLCASSPQDTGGETQYFGPGTRLLVL.

This rearrangement joins TRBV2 to TRBJ2-3; unclear D gene. In germline, CDR1 is SNHLY, CDR2 FYNNEI. The CDR3 sequence is 13 residues long. Deletions cut 3 bases from V and 3 bases from J, with 7 bases between. The CDR3 loop is CASSDVGTDTQYF. CDR3 nucleotide sequence: TGTGCCAGCAGTGACGTGGGAACAGATACGCAGTATTTT.

This sequence joins TRBV5-4 and TRBJ2-7; D is possibly TRBD2 (6 bases). Germline V CDR1 and CDR2: SGHNT, YYREEE (reference sequence). V shed 3 bases and J shed 3 bases, with 13 bases lying between them. The CDR3 is 14 amino acids. In DNA, the CDR3 is TGTGCCAGCAGCTACGACGGGGAGGTCTACGAGCAGTACTTC. It is translated as CASSYDGEVYEQYF.

The rearrangement joins TRBV3-1 (or the pseudogene TRBV3-2) to TRBJ2-5; D gene unclear. Germline loops: CDR1 LGHDT, CDR2 YNNKEL (reference sequence). Deletions cut 4 bases from V and 3 bases from J, with 9 bases between. The CDR3 consists of 13 residues. CDR3 coding DNA: TGTGCCAGCAGCCGATCTGGGGAAGAGACCCAGTACTTC. Translated: CASSRSGEETQYF.

The chain is built from TRBV7-9 and TRBJ2-1; unclear D gene. Between the trimmed V and J ends, which lost 3 bases and 1 base, there was a span of 7 bases. The CDR3 has 14 amino acids. Germline CDR1 and CDR2: SEHNR and FQNEAQ (reference sequence). The CDR3 bases are TGTGCCAGCAGCTTTTCCAGTTCCTACAATGAGCAGTTCTTC. Translating it yields CASSFSSSYNEQFF.

DNA of the CDR3: TGTGCCAGCAGTCGGGGGGACAGGGGGCTCTATGGCTACACCTTC. It yields the protein CASSRGDRGLYGYTF. The chain joins TRBV6-5 to TRBJ1-2; 12 bases agree with TRBD1. V shed 5 bases and J 4 bases; nucleotides not matched to a gene: 5. This CDR3 comprises 15 residues. Germline lookup yields CDR1 MNHEY and CDR2 SVGAGI.

The chain uses TRBV3-1 (or the pseudogene TRBV3-2) and TRBJ2-1, with a tentative D call TRBD2 (5 bases). The CDR3 runs to 17 residues. Trimming took 4 bases from V and 4 from J, leaving 20 bases between them. The germline V gene encodes CDR1 LGHDT and CDR2 YNNKEL (reference sequence). In nucleotides, the CDR3 is TGTGCCAGCAGCCGAGGACTCGGTGGCGCGCGTTACAATGAGCAGTTCTTC. It translates to CASSRGLGGARYNEQFF.

This chain uses TRBV12-3 or TRBV12-4 with TRBJ2-7, with D possibly being TRBD1 or TRBD2 (5 bases each). The CDR3 consists of 13 residues. The ends were cut back, 1 base at V and 4 bases at J, with 8 bases in the middle. The CDR3 nucleotides read TGTGCCAGCAGTTTAGTGGGACCTTACGAGCAGTACTTC. It translates to CASSLVGPYEQYF.

The gene calls are TRBV5-4 and TRBJ2-3; no clear D gene. In germline, CDR1 is SGHNT, CDR2 YYREEE (reference sequence). V gave up 1 base and J gave up 0 bases, with 3 bases separating them. This CDR3 has 13 residues. The CDR3 loop reads CASSLSSTDTQYF. CDR3 nucleotides: TGTGCCAGCAGCTTGTCAAGCACAGATACGCAGTATTTT.

V usage is TRBV5-1 and J usage is TRBJ2-3; 14 bases line up with TRBD2. Trimming took 4 bases from V and 2 from J; bases not matched to a gene: 3. This CDR3 comprises 16 residues. Germline V CDR1 and CDR2: SGHRS, YFSETQ. CDR3 residues: CASSGTSGRPTDTQYF. The CDR3 region has the DNA TGCGCCAGCAGCGGGACTAGCGGGAGACCCACAGATACGCAGTATTTT.

Details on this clone: This sample includes further DNA sequences coding for the same CDR3. This chain connects TRBV7-2 to TRBJ1-5, with a possible D match to TRBD1 (5 bases). The CDR3 consists of 15 residues. The V end was cut by 5 bases, the J end by 4 bases, with 15 bases between. CDR1 is SGHTA, CDR2 FQGNSA, per germline. The CDR3, as DNA: TGTGCCAGCAGCCCCTCCACAGGATTGAATCAGCCCCAGCATTTT. This sequence encodes CASSPSTGLNQPQHF.

The V gene is TRBV5-4, the J gene TRBJ2-7; D unclear. The CDR3 has 14 residues. V gave up 0 bases and J gave up 2 bases, with 9 bases separating them. Germline V gene lookup returns CDR1 SGHNT and CDR2 YYREEE (reference sequence). CDR3 protein: CASSLGPVAYEQYF. The CDR3 region has the DNA TGTGCCAGCAGCTTGGGACCGGTAGCCTACGAGCAGTACTTC.

This sequence joins TRBV11-2 and TRBJ2-5; 10 nucleotides agree with TRBD2. The CDR3 contains 15 residues. The ends lost 3 bases at V and 4 bases at J; junction bases unmatched: 5. CDR1 and CDR2 (germline): SGHAT, FQNNGV. The CDR3: CASSFLAGEGETQYF. The CDR3 nucleotides read TGTGCCAGCAGCTTCCTAGCGGGAGAAGGAGAGACCCAGTACTTC.

The chain employs TRBV20-1 and TRBJ2-7; 7 nucleotides align to TRBD2. The CDR3 contains 13 residues. Germline values: CDR1 DFQATT, CDR2 SNEGSKA (reference sequence). V lost 3 bases to trimming and J lost 4 bases; unmatched junction nucleotides: 6. The CDR3 bases are TGCAGTGCTAGTGGGCGGCGGGAGTACGAGCAGTACTTC. It specifies CSASGRREYEQYF.

This clone was counted a few times. The rearrangement uses TRBV10-3 and TRBJ2-7; the match to TRBD2 covers 8 bases. Germline V CDR1 and CDR2: ENHRY, SYGVKD. The CDR3 contains 15 residues. Trimming at V came to 4 bases and at J to 3 bases, leaving 8 bases not matched to a gene. CDR3 in amino acids: CAISVRREDGYEQYF. The CDR3 nucleotides are TGTGCCATCAGTGTGAGGCGGGAGGACGGCTACGAGCAGTACTTC.

The chain joins TRBV3-1 (or the pseudogene TRBV3-2) to TRBJ1-3; D is unresolved. Looked up from germline, CDR1 is LGHDT and CDR2 is YNNKEL (reference sequence). The CDR3 consists of 15 residues. Trimming stripped 4 bases from V and 0 bases from J, with 10 bases between. The CDR3 sequence is CASSPGPDSGNTIYF. The CDR3 DNA sequence: TGTGCCAGCAGCCCCGGACCAGACTCTGGAAACACCATATATTTT.

The chain uses TRBV5-1 and TRBJ2-1; 7 bases line up with TRBD2. After removal of 2 bases from V and 4 bases from J, the junction contained 6 bases not matched to a gene. The CDR3 is made up of 15 amino acids. Germline lookup yields CDR1 SGHRS and CDR2 YFSETQ. For the CDR3, the DNA is TGCGCCAGCAGCTTAGCGGGGACCAATTACAATGAGCAGTTCTTC. Its translation: CASSLAGTNYNEQFF.

This clone has a handful of counts. The chain employs TRBV6-5 and TRBJ1-6; no firm D call. The CDR3 loop spans 13 amino acids. V gave up 2 bases and J gave up 8 bases, with 7 bases separating them. Germline V gene sequence: CDR1 MNHEY, CDR2 SVGAGI. CDR3: CASSYARDSPLHF. The DNA for the CDR3 is TGTGCCAGCAGTTACGCGCGGGATTCACCCCTCCACTTT.

The chain recombines TRBV10-2 with TRBJ2-1; D unresolved. The CDR3 has 16 residues. The V end was cut by 2 bases, the J end by 3 bases, with 14 bases between. Germline assignment: CDR1 WSHSY and CDR2 SAAADI. DNA for the CDR3: TGCGCCAGCAGTGAGGCGGACCTCCGGGTCTACAATGAGCAGTTCTTC. It translates to CASSEADLRVYNEQFF.

The J gene is TRBJ2-2, the V gene TRBV18; TRBD1 matches 9 bases. Germline CDR1 and CDR2: KGHSH and LQKENI. The CDR3 length is 16 residues. The junction had 7 bases not matched to a gene; V was cut back by 3 bases and J by 5 bases. The CDR3 loop is CASSPSGTGTTGELFF. The CDR3 nucleotides read TGTGCCAGCTCACCGTCTGGGACAGGGACTACCGGGGAGCTGTTTTTT.

This clone was seen only once. V and J are TRBV18 and TRBJ2-1; 16 positions agree with TRBD2. The CDR3 is 17 residues long. Germline-derived CDR1 and CDR2 are KGHSH and LQKENI. Trimming at V came to 0 bases and at J to 6 bases, leaving 2 bases not matched to a gene. This CDR3 reads CASSPPGTSGRANEQFF. The CDR3 nucleotides read TGTGCCAGCTCACCACCGGGGACTAGCGGGAGGGCCAATGAGCAGTTCTTC.

V usage is TRBV19 and J usage is TRBJ1-5; D ambiguous. Germline V gene data show CDR1 as LNHDA and CDR2 as SQIVND (reference sequence). V shed 7 bases and J shed 0 bases, with 19 bases lying between them. The CDR3 contains 17 residues. The CDR3 loop reads CASIAKGSGNSNQPQHF. Here the CDR3 DNA reads TGTGCCAGTATCGCGAAAGGGTCGGGGAATAGCAATCAGCCCCAGCATTTT.

In DNA, the CDR3 is TGTGCCAGCAGTTACTCGAGACAGTACGAGCAGTACTTC. The encoded protein is CASSYSRQYEQYF. This chain joins TRBV6-5 and TRBJ2-7; maybe TRBD1 (5 bases). CDR1 is MNHEY and CDR2 is SVGAGI in the germline V gene. There are 13 residues in the CDR3. V was shortened by 0 bases and J by 4 bases, with 7 bases between the two germline ends.

V is TRBV19 and J is TRBJ1-3, with D possibly TRBD1 on 6 matching bases. The length of the CDR3 is 14 residues. The germline V gene has CDR1 LNHDA and CDR2 SQIVND (reference sequence). V was trimmed by 10 bases and J by 2 bases, leaving 15 bases between them. The CDR3 here is CATQGQAAGNTIYF. CDR3 sequence (DNA): TGTGCCACCCAGGGACAAGCCGCTGGAAACACCATATATTTT.

This chain links TRBV2 with TRBJ2-5; 8 positions match TRBD1. After removal of 3 bases from V and 4 bases from J, the junction contained 4 bases not matched to a gene. The CDR3 runs 14 residues. CDR1 is SNHLY, CDR2 FYNNEI, per germline. The DNA of the CDR3 is TGTGCCAGCAGTGATCCAGGGGGCGCAGAGACCCAGTACTTC. Its translation is CASSDPGGAETQYF.